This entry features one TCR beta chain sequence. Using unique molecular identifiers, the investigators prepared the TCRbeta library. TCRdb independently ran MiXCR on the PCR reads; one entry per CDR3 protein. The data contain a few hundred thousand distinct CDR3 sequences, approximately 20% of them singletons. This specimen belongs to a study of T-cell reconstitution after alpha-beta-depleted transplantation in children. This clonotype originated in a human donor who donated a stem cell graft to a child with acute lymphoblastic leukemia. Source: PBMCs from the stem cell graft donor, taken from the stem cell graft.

The DNA for the CDR3 is TGTGCCTGTCCTCGATCAGGGTTCTCCTACAATGAGCAGTTCTTC. The encoded protein is CACPRSGFSYNEQFF. The chain carries TRBV30 and TRBJ2-1; D is possibly TRBD1 (5 bases). Germline CDR1 GTSNPN, CDR2 SVGIG (reference sequence). V was trimmed by 6 bases and J by 0 bases, leaving 15 bases between them. The CDR3 totals 15 residues.